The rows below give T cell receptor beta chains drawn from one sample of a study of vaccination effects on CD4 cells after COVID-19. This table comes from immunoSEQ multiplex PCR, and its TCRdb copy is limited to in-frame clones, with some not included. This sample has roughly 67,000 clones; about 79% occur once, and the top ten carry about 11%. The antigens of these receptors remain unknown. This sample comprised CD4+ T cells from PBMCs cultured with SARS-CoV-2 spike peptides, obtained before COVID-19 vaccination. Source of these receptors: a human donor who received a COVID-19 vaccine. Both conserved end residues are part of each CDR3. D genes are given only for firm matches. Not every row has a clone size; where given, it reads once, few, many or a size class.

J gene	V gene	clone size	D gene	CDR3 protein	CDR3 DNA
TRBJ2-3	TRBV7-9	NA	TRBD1	CASSLGGSTGGGDTQYF	TGTGCCAGCAGCTTAGGGGGTTCCACAGGGGGAGGAGATACGCAGTATTTT
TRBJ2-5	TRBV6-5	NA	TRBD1	CASTADRVVETQYF	TGTGCCAGCACCGCCGACAGGGTTGTTGAGACCCAGTACTTC
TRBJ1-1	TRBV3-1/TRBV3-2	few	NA	CASSQDQNTEAFF	TGTGCCAGCAGCCAAGACCAGAACACTGAAGCTTTCTTT
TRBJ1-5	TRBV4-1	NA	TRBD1	CASSQTGQGGNQPQHF	TGCGCCAGCAGCCAGACGGGACAGGGGGGTAATCAGCCCCAGCATTTT
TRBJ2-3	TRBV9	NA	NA	CASSVAARVDTQYF	TGTGCCAGCAGCGTAGCCGCCAGGGTCGATACGCAGTATTTT
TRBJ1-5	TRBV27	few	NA	CASSPDPSVYYSNQPQHF	TGTGCCAGCAGTCCGGACCCGTCCGTCTACTATAGCAATCAGCCCCAGCATTTT
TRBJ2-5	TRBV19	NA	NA	CASSIGAGWETQYF	TGTGCCAGTAGTATAGGGGCGGGGTGGGAGACCCAGTACTTC
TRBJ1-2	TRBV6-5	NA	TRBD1	CASTRSRDRAGGYTF	TGTGCCAGCACCCGGTCCCGGGACAGGGCGGGGGGCTACACCTTC
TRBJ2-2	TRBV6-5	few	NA	CASKRDRANTGELFF	TGTGCCAGCAAGCGGGACAGAGCGAACACCGGGGAGCTGTTTTTT
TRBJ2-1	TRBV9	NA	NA	CASSVRQETYNEQFF	TGTGCCAGCAGCGTACGGCAGGAGACCTACAATGAGCAGTTCTTC
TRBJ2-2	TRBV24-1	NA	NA	CASGTRQNTGELFF	TGTGCCTCCGGGACCCGGCAAAACACCGGGGAGCTGTTTTTT
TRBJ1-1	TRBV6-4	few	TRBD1	CASSAGQADTEAFF	TGTGCCAGCAGTGCGGGACAGGCCGACACTGAAGCTTTCTTT
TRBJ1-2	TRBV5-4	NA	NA	CASSPPGGNYGYTF	TGTGCCAGCAGCCCACCTGGGGGAAACTATGGCTACACCTTC
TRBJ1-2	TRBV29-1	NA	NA	CSSTGGPSNYGYTF	TGCAGCTCAACGGGGGGCCCCTCTAACTATGGCTACACCTTC
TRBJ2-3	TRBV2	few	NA	CASSADRGGDTQYF	TGTGCCAGCAGTGCAGACAGGGGAGGGGATACGCAGTATTTT
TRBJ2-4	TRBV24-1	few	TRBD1	CATSATGTGANIQYF	TGTGCCACCAGTGCTACCGGGACAGGGGCAAACATTCAGTACTTC
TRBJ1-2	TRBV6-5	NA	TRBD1	CASSLDRGLGYTF	TGTGCCAGCAGTTTAGACAGGGGGCTAGGCTACACCTTC
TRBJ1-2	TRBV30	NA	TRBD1	CAWSLTGAIYGYTF	TGTGCCTGGAGTCTCACAGGGGCCATTTATGGCTACACCTTC
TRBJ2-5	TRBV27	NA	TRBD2	CASRPSRGSGGIQETQYF	TGTGCCAGCAGACCCTCCCGCGGTAGCGGGGGGATCCAAGAGACCCAGTACTTC
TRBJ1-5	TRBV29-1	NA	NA	CSVSISGAGQPQHF	TGCAGCGTAAGCATTTCAGGGGCAGGTCAGCCCCAGCATTTT
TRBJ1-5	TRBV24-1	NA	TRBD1	CATSDPGQGGPNQPQHF	TGTGCCACCAGTGACCCGGGACAGGGGGGCCCCAATCAGCCCCAGCATTTT
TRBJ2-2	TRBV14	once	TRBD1	CASSAPQGAFTGELFF	TGTGCCAGCAGCGCCCCACAGGGGGCCTTCACCGGGGAGCTGTTTTTT
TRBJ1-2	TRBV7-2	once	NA	CASSKRGAGGYTF	TGTGCCAGCAGCAAGAGGGGGGCAGGAGGCTACACCTTC
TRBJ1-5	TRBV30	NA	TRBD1	CAWSPGTGRTYSNQPQHF	TGTGCCTGGAGTCCCGGGACAGGGAGAACCTATAGCAATCAGCCCCAGCATTTT
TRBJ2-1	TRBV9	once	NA	CASSIAGQLSYNEQFF	TGTGCCAGCAGCATAGCGGGACAGCTTTCCTACAATGAGCAGTTCTTC
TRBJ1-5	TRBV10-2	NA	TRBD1	CASSGRQGGQPQHF	TGCGCCAGCAGTGGGAGACAGGGAGGGCAGCCCCAGCATTTT
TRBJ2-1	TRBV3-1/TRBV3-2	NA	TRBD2	CASSQDRLAGGGDEQFF	TGTGCCAGCAGCCAAGATAGGCTAGCGGGGGGAGGGGATGAGCAGTTCTTC
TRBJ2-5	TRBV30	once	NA	CAWSGGLLPGQTQYF	TGTGCCTGGAGTGGGGGCCTCCTCCCCGGTCAGACCCAGTACTTC
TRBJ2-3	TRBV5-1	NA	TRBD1	CASSRTGGADTQYF	TGCGCCAGCAGCAGAACAGGGGGCGCAGATACGCAGTATTTT
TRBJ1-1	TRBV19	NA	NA	CASSTTRGGRVEAFF	TGTGCCAGTAGTACCACCCGGGGAGGGCGAGTTGAAGCTTTCTTT
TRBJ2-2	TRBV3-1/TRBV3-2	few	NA	CASSRTGELFF	TGTGCCAGCAGCCGGACCGGGGAGCTGTTTTTT
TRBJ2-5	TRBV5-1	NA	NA	CASSFGGGEETQYF	TGCGCCAGCAGCTTCGGGGGCGGGGAGGAGACCCAGTACTTC
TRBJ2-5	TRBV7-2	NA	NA	CASSLSFRETQYF	TGTGCCAGCAGCTTAAGTTTTAGAGAGACCCAGTACTTC
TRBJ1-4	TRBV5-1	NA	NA	CASSSYSATNEKLFF	TGCGCCAGCAGCTCTTACAGTGCAACTAATGAAAAACTGTTTTTT
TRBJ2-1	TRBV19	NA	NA	CASRHDQSSYNEQFF	TGTGCCAGTAGACACGACCAAAGCTCCTACAATGAGCAGTTCTTC
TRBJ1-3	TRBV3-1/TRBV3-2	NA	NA	CASSHRDFLSSGNTIYF	TGTGCCAGCAGCCACCGGGACTTCCTGAGCTCTGGAAACACCATATATTTT
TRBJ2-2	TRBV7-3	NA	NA	CASSSSGGRGTGELFF	TGTGCCAGCAGTTCATCCGGCGGGCGAGGTACCGGGGAGCTGTTTTTT